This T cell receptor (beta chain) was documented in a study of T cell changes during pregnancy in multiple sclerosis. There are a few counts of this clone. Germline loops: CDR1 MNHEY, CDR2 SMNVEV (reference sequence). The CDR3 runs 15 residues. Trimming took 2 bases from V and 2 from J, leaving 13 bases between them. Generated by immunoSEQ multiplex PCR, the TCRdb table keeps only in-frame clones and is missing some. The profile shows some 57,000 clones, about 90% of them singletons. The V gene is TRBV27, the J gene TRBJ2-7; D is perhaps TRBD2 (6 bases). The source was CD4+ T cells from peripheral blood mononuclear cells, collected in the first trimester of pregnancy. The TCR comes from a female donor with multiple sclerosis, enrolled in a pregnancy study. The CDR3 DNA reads TGTGCCAGCAGTTTAGGGGCGGGGTATACCTACGAGCAGTACTTC. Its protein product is CASSLGAGYTYEQYF.